The rows below give T cell receptor beta chains drawn from one sample of a study of T cells in Graves' hyperthyroidism and ophthalmopathy. TCRdb re-called the multiplex PCR reads with MiXCR, one entry per CDR3 protein. This sample has hundreds of thousands of distinct CDR3 sequences; about 15% occur once, and the top ten carry 17%. Sequencing was done on a sample of blood. These receptor sequences come from a woman between 18 and 29 years old with Graves' ophthalmopathy. Both conserved end residues are part of each CDR3. Each record gives: V gene, clone size, CDR3 length, CDR3 protein. The size of a clone is reported for some rows only, either as once, few or many, or as a class for expanded clones.

TRBV13	many	16	CASSPQLAGGLNEQFF
TRBV7-8	many	18	CASSLGGGLTLAKNIQYF
TRBV7-9	.	13	CASSRLGTGELFF
TRBV27	few	16	CASSLPGTGATDTQYF
TRBV3-1	few	15	CASTLRGTNSGIQYF
TRBV20-1	many	11	CSARSKTEAFF
TRBV30	many	16	CAWSSGTGSSYNEQFF
TRBV10-3	once	16	CAMGEGGLPSEDTQYF
TRBV5-5	.	14	CASIFRGSSDTQYF
TRBV6-2/TRBV6-3	many	17	CASGKPLRRAATDTQYF
TRBV12-3/TRBV12-4	many	15	CASTILLGANTEAFF
TRBV4-1	.	14	CASSRIPRDSKQYF
TRBV6-2/TRBV6-3	.	13	CASSYGRGQPQHF
TRBV7-9	many	14	CASSSQGSTDTQYF
TRBV9	few	15	CASSVGARGNYGYTF
TRBV12-5	few	16	CASGLVIRGGNYGYTF
TRBV11-2	many	15	CASSSLTGAYNEQFF
TRBV3-1	many	14	CASRYLGGNTEAFF
TRBV30	many	15	CAWSVPTGKANEQFF
TRBV2	.	13	CASLTGYGTEAFF
TRBV24-1	many	16	CATSDLTSGDTGELFF
TRBV13	many	13	CASSPRLVGTQYF
TRBV7-8	.	15	CASSFGRATNEKLFF
TRBV7-2	many	15	CASSLNLQKKVGYTF
TRBV10-2	.	16	CASSEGPSGRTDTQYF
TRBV30	many	14	CAWRLRDGGYGYTF
TRBV5-1	many	12	CASRGSTGELFF
TRBV2	many	13	CASRRENTGELFF
TRBV7-9	.	16	CASRSELAGGSSEQFF
TRBV20-1	.	14	CSARAQGFNSPLHF
TRBV20-1	many	17	CSATEATGVVGNQPQHF
TRBV28	few	16	CASSLCRDRGHWLTFF
TRBV20-1	many	15	CSARSASGAYETQYF
TRBV20-1	many	11	CSASDRYEQYF
TRBV6-2/TRBV6-3	.	14	CATLSSFSYNEQFF
TRBV27	many	13	CASKGNFNSPLHF
TRBV20-1	few	14	CSASRRGSTDTQYF
TRBV28	many	14	CASSLDRETYEQYF
TRBV30	.	14	CAWSTGLAHHTQYF
TRBV5-1	many	14	CASSLGGTVYEQYF
TRBV7-3	many	13	CASSLRGEDTQYF
TRBV2	many	15	CASSEGALSNQPQHF
TRBV12-5	many	16	CASGLAGTGRDNEQFF
TRBV12-3/TRBV12-4	many	16	CASNSRQGATNEKLFF
TRBV27	few	13	CASSFGTGGELFF
TRBV18	many	14	CASSPNRQGDGYTF
TRBV27	few	15	CASSLAGGDQDEQFF
TRBV3-1	few	18	CASSQESLPRAGYKEAFF
TRBV19	.	14	CASSLSGRRYEQYF
TRBV27	many	15	CASRKGPGGNSPLHF